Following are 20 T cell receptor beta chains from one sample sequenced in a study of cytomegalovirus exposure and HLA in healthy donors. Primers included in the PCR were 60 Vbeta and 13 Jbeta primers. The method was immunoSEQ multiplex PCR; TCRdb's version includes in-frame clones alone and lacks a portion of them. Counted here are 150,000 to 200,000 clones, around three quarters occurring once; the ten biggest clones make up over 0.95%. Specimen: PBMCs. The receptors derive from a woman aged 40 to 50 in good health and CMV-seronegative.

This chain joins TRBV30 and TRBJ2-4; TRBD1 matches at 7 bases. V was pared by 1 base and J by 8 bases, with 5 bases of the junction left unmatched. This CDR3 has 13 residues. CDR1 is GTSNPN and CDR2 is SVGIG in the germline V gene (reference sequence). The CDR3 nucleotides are TGTGCCTGGAGTGAAGGGGGCGCAGACATTCAGTACTTC. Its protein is CAWSEGGADIQYF.

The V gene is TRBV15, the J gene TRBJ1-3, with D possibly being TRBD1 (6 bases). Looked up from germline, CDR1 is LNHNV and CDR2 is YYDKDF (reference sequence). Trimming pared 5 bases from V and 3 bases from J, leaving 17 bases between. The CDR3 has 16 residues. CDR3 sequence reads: CATSRKRGGLGNTIYF. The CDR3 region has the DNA TGTGCCACCAGCCGAAAGAGGGGGGGGCTTGGAAACACCATATATTTT.

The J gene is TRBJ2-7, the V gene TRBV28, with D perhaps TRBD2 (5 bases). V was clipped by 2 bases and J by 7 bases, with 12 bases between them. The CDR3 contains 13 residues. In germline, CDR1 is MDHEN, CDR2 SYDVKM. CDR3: CASSLPAGGEQYF. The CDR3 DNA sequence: TGTGCCAGCAGTTTACCGGCAGGAGGAGAGCAGTACTTC.

The CDR3 here is CASSYSRRLNTEAFF. Here the CDR3 DNA reads TGTGCCAGCAGTTACTCGAGGCGGTTAAACACTGAAGCTTTCTTT. V usage is TRBV6-5 and J usage is TRBJ1-1; the D is unclear. The CDR3 has 15 amino acids. Trimming took 0 bases from V and 2 from J, leaving 10 bases between them. The germline V gene has CDR1 MNHEY and CDR2 SVGAGI.

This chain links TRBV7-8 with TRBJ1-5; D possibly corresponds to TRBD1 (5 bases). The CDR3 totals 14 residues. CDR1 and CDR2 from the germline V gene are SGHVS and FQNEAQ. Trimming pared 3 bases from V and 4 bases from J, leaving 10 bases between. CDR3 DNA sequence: TGTGCCAGCAGCTTCGACAGTCCTAATCAGCCCCAGCATTTT. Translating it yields CASSFDSPNQPQHF.

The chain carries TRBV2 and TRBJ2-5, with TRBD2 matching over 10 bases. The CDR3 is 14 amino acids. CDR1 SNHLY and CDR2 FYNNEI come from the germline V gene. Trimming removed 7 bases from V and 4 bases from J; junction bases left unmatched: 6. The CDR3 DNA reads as TGTGCCAGCAACTTGCTAGCGGGAGTAGAGACCCAGTACTTC. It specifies CASNLLAGVETQYF.

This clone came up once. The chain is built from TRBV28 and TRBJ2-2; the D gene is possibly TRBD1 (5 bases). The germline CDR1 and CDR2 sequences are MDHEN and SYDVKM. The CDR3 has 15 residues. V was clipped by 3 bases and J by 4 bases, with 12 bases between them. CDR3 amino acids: CASSLTPGLTGELFF. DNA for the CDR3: TGTGCCAGCAGTTTGACCCCAGGGCTCACCGGGGAGCTGTTTTTT.

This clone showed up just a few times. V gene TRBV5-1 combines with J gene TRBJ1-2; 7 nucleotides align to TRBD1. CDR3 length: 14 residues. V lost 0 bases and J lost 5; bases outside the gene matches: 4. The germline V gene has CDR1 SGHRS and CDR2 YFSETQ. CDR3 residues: CASSLDATGYGYTF. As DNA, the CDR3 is TGCGCCAGCAGCTTGGATGCGACAGGGTATGGCTACACCTTC.

DNA of the CDR3: TGCGCCAGCAGCTTCGCTACAGGGTTGGACACTGAAGCTTTCTTT. This encodes CASSFATGLDTEAFF. The V gene is TRBV5-1, the J gene TRBJ1-1; a possible D gene is TRBD1 (6 bases). The CDR3 length is 15 residues. The V and J ends lost 2 bases and 3 bases respectively, with 14 bases between them. CDR1 is SGHRS and CDR2 is YFSETQ in the germline V gene.

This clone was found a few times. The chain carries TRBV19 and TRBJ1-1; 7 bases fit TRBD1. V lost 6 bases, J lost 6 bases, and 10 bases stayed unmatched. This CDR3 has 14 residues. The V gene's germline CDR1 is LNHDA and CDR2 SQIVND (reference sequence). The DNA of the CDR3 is TGTGCCAGTAGCATCAGGGGGAGAGGCGCTGAAGCTTTCTTT. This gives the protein CASSIRGRGAEAFF.

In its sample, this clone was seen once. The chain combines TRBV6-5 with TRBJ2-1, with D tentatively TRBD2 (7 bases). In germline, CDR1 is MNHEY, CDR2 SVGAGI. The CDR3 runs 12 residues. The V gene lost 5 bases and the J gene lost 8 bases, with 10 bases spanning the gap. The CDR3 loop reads CASSGGGDEQFF. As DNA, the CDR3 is TGTGCCAGCAGTGGAGGGGGGGATGAGCAGTTCTTC.

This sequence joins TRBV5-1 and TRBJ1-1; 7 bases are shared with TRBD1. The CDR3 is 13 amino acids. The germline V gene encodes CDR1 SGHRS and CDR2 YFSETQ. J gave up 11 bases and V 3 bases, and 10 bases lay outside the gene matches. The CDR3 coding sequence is TGCGCCAGCAGCTCGAACAGGGGAAGGGAGGCTTTCTTT. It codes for CASSSNRGREAFF.

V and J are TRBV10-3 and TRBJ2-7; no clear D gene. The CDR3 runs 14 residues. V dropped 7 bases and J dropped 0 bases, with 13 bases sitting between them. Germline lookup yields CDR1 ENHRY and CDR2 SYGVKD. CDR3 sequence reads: CAITLDSSSYEQYF. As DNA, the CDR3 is TGTGCCATCACTCTCGACTCGAGCTCCTACGAGCAGTACTTC.

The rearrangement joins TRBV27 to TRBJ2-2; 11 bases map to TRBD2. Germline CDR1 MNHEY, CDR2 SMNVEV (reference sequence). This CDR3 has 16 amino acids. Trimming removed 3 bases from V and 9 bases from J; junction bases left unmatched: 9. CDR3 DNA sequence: TGTGCCAGCAGTTTCTGGCTAGCGGGAGGAAGTAGGGAGCTGTTTTTT. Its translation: CASSFWLAGGSRELFF.

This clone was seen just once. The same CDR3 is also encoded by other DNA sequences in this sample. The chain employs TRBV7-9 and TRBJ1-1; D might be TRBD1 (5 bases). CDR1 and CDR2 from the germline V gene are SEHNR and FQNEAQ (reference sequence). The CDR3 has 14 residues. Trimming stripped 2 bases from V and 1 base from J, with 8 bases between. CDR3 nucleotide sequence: TGTGCCAGCAGCTTACAGGGCGAGAACACTGAAGCTTTCTTT. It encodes CASSLQGENTEAFF. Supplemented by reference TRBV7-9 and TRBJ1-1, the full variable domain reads DTGVSQNPRHKITKRGQNVTFRCDPISEHNRLYWYRQTLGQGPEFLTYFQNEAQLEKSRLLSDRFSAERPKGSFSTLEIQRTEQGDSAMYLCASSLQGENTEAFFGQGTRLTVV.

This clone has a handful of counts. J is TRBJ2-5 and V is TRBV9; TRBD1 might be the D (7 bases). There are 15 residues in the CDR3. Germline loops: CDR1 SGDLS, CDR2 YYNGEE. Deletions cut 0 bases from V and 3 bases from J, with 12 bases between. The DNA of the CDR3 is TGTGCCAGCAGCGTAGCGCAGGGGGAGGAAGAGACCCAGTACTTC. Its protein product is CASSVAQGEEETQYF.

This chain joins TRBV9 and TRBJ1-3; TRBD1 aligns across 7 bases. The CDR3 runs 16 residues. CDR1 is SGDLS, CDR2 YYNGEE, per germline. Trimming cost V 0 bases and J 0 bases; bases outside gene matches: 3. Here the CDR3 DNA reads TGTGCCAGCAGCGTAGGACAGGGCCTCTCTGGAAACACCATATATTTT. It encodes CASSVGQGLSGNTIYF. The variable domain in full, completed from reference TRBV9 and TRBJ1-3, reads DSGVTQTPKHLITATGQRVTLRCSPRSGDLSVYWYQQSLDQGLQFLIQYYNGEERAKGNILERFSAQQFPDLHSELNLSSLELGDSALYFCASSVGQGLSGNTIYFGEGSWLTVV.

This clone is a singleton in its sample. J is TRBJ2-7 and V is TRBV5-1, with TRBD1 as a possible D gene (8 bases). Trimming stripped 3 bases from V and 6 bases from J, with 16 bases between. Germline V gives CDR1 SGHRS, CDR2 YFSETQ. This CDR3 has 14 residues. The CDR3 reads CASSSGGIAGEQYF. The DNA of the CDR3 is TGCGCCAGCAGCTCAGGGGGCATAGCGGGCGAGCAGTACTTC.

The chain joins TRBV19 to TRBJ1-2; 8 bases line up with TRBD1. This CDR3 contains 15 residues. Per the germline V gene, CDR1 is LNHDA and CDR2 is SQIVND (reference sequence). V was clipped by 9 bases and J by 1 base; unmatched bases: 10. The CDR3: CASLPGGRVNYGYTF. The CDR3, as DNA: TGTGCCAGCCTCCCAGGGGGCAGGGTTAACTATGGCTACACCTTC. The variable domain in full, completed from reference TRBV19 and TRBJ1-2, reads DGGITQSPKYLFRKEGQNVTLSCEQNLNHDAMYWYRQDPGQGLRLIYYSQIVNDFQKGDIAEGYSVSREKKESFPLTVTSAQKNPTAFYLCASLPGGRVNYGYTFGSGTRLTVV.

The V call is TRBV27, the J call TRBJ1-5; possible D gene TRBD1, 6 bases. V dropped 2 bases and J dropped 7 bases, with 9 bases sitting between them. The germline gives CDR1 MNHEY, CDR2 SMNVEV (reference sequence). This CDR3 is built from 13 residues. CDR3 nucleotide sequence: TGTGCCAGCAGTTTAGGGCAGGGGCAGCCCCAGCATTTT. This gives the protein CASSLGQGQPQHF.